This T cell receptor (beta chain) was sequenced in a study of T cells after posttransplantation cyclophosphamide. The study, taken as a whole, reports: Blood and skin or GI T cell repertoires showed limited TRB overlap.

Cyclophosphamide on days +3 and +4 followed busulfan-fludarabine conditioning and a marrow graft. The germline V gene has CDR1 SQVTM and CDR2 ANQGSEA. CDR3 length: 15 amino acids. The V gene end was trimmed by 3 bases and the J gene end by 5 bases; junction bases not matched to a gene: 12. Using immunoSEQ multiplex PCR, the repertoire was profiled, and TCRdb retains in-frame clones only, with some absent. Of tens of thousands of clones listed, around 80% were seen once; the top ten hold roughly 8.1%. Comment on this clone: What it recognizes is unknown.

The V gene is TRBV29-1, the J gene TRBJ2-7; TRBD1 aligns across 8 bases. Here the sequenced sample was CD4+ T cells sorted from blood, taken roughly 2,000 days after a stem cell transplant with posttransplant cyclophosphamide. The clonotype comes from a female patient aged 40-50 years who received an allogeneic stem cell transplant from a related donor, was CMV-positive, and had no GVHD. A subset of T cells may come from the graft donor. The CDR3 is CSVEGPGQAINEQYF. The CDR3 DNA follows: TGCAGCGTTGAGGGCCCGGGACAGGCCATTAACGAGCAGTACTTC.